These 20 T cell receptor beta chains originate from one sample sequenced in a study of blood T cell repertoires in COVID-19. Assay used: immunoSEQ multiplex PCR; TCRdb lists only in-frame clones, some missing. In the table there are about 230,000 clones, approximately 80% of which are singletons. Sequenced sample: peripheral blood. Receptors originate from a man aged 35 to 55 with acute or convalescent COVID-19.

This chain joins TRBV27 and TRBJ1-1, with D perhaps TRBD1 (5 bases). Germline loops: CDR1 MNHEY, CDR2 SMNVEV (reference sequence). This CDR3 is 14 amino acids long. The germline V and J ends were trimmed by 10 bases and 3 bases, with 18 bases remaining between them. CDR3 region: CATAFRQYDTEAFF. The CDR3 nucleotides are TGTGCCACCGCTTTTAGACAGTATGACACTGAAGCTTTCTTT.

V usage is TRBV7-2 and J usage is TRBJ1-2; unclear D gene. The length of the CDR3 is 14 residues. In germline, CDR1 is SGHTA, CDR2 FQGNSA. Trimming shortened V by 5 bases and J by 7 bases, and 17 bases separated the two germline ends. The CDR3 DNA follows: TGTGCCAGCAGCCCCTCCCAGGCGAGCTTTGGCTACACCTTC. Translating gives CASSPSQASFGYTF.

Only a few counts were recorded for this clone. The J gene is TRBJ1-2, the V gene TRBV30, with TRBD1 as a possible D gene (6 bases). V gave up 3 bases and J gave up 4 bases, with 12 bases separating them. The CDR3 has 13 amino acids. Germline CDR1 and CDR2: GTSNPN and SVGIG (reference sequence). The CDR3: CAWSGQGFYGYTF. In DNA, the CDR3 is TGTGCCTGGAGCGGCCAGGGGTTCTATGGCTACACCTTC.

The genes are TRBV24-1 and TRBJ2-1, with 8 bases aligning to TRBD2. V trimming: 4 bases; J trimming: 6 bases; junction bases outside the gene matches: 16. The CDR3 is 18 amino acids. Looked up from germline, CDR1 is KGHDR and CDR2 is SFDVKD. The CDR3 region is CATSDRPPVAGGRNEQFF. CDR3 bases: TGTGCCACCAGTGACCGGCCCCCGGTTGCGGGAGGACGCAATGAGCAGTTCTTC.

The gene calls are TRBV6-5 and TRBJ1-2; 8 bases agree with TRBD1. With 6 bases clipped from V and 4 bases from J, the junction kept 7 bases outside the gene matches. The CDR3 totals 14 residues. Germline-derived CDR1 and CDR2 are MNHEY and SVGAGI. CDR3 coding DNA: TGTGCCAGCAGCCTCGGACAGGGAGTCTATGGCTACACCTTC. This translates into CASSLGQGVYGYTF.

This rearrangement joins TRBV10-3 to TRBJ2-3; weak D call: TRBD1 (5 bases). This CDR3 spans 14 amino acids. The V gene lost 3 bases and the J gene lost 4 bases, with 11 bases spanning the gap. CDR1 and CDR2 from the germline V gene are ENHRY and SYGVKD. The CDR3 nucleotides are TGTGCCATCAGTGAAGGCAGGGTATCAGATACGCAGTATTTT. Its protein product is CAISEGRVSDTQYF.

The genes are TRBV12-1 and TRBJ2-5; TRBD2 is taken as the D call from the table, unchecked against the DNA. TRBV12-1 is flagged as a pseudogene. This CDR3 spans 17 amino acids. CDR3 sequence (DNA): TGTGCCAGCAGCAATGGACTAGCGGGAGGGCCACGGGAGACCCAGTACTTC. It is translated as CASSNGLAGGPRETQYF.

The V and J genes are TRBV18 and TRBJ2-7; TRBD1 aligns across 7 bases. This CDR3 region has 14 residues. Germline values: CDR1 KGHSH, CDR2 LQKENI. Trimming cost V 5 bases and J 4 bases; bases outside gene matches: 8. The CDR3 bases are TGTGCCAGCTCATCCCGGGACAGCAAATACGAGCAGTACTTC. Translation gives CASSSRDSKYEQYF.

The gene calls are TRBV6-5 and TRBJ1-2, with D possibly being TRBD1 (5 bases). V was shortened by 7 bases and J by 7 bases, with 22 bases between the two germline ends. Per the germline V gene, CDR1 is MNHEY and CDR2 is SVGAGI. The CDR3 runs to 15 residues. The CDR3 region is CASTSRQGVILGYTF. The CDR3 coding sequence is TGTGCCAGCACCTCCAGGCAGGGTGTTATACTTGGCTACACCTTC.

This chain joins TRBV4-3 and TRBJ1-3; TRBD1 matches at 7 bases. Germline V gene data show CDR1 as LGHNA and CDR2 as YSLEER. Trimming cost V 2 bases and J 0 bases; bases outside gene matches: 7. The CDR3 contains 17 residues. CDR3 sequence (DNA): TGCGCCAGCAGCCAACAGACAGGGACCCTCTCTGGAAACACCATATATTTT. As protein: CASSQQTGTLSGNTIYF.

The chain links TRBV3-1 (or the pseudogene TRBV3-2) to TRBJ1-1; D remains unclear. V lost 0 bases, J lost 0 bases, and 11 bases lay in between. The CDR3 totals 16 residues. Germline V gene sequence: CDR1 LGHDT, CDR2 YNNKEL (reference sequence). DNA for the CDR3: TGTGCCAGCAGCCAAGATCAGGCTCTCATGAACACTGAAGCTTTCTTT. Its translation is CASSQDQALMNTEAFF.

The V call is TRBV19, the J call TRBJ2-3, with D unresolved. The CDR3 spans 14 residues. From germline, CDR1 is LNHDA and CDR2 SQIVND (reference sequence). Deletions cut 4 bases from V and 0 bases from J, with 8 bases between. CDR3 coding DNA: TGTGCCAGTAGTACCCAGGCTAGCACAGATACGCAGTATTTT. Translating it yields CASSTQASTDTQYF. Looking up the rest from reference TRBV19 and TRBJ2-3 gives the full variable domain: DGGITQSPKYLFRKEGQNVTLSCEQNLNHDAMYWYRQDPGQGLRLIYYSQIVNDFQKGDIAEGYSVSREKKESFPLTVTSAQKNPTAFYLCASSTQASTDTQYFGPGTRLTVL.

V and J are TRBV5-6 and TRBJ2-1; a possible D gene is TRBD2 (5 bases). V gave up 0 bases and J gave up 5 bases, with 12 bases separating them. CDR1 and CDR2 (germline): SGHDT, YYEEEE. The CDR3 spans 15 residues. The CDR3 nucleotides read TGTGCCAGCAGCTTGGTGTCAGCGGAAGACAATGAGCAGTTCTTC. Translated: CASSLVSAEDNEQFF.

The gene calls are TRBV6-5 and TRBJ2-1, with 7 bases that match TRBD2. CDR3 length equals 14 residues. CDR1 and CDR2 (germline): MNHEY, SVGAGI. J gave up 5 bases and V 7 bases, and 8 bases lay outside the gene matches. The CDR3, as DNA: TGTGCCAGCATCCAGTGGGAGGGTAACAATGAGCAGTTCTTC. It codes for CASIQWEGNNEQFF.

This chain joins TRBV4-1 and TRBJ1-2, with D perhaps TRBD1 (6 bases). V gave up 3 bases and J gave up 4 bases, with 15 bases separating them. The CDR3 is 15 amino acids. The V gene's germline CDR1 is MGHRA and CDR2 YSYEKL. In nucleotides, the CDR3 is TGCGCCAGCAGCCAGGTGGGCAGGACAGTCTATGGCTACACCTTC. It yields the protein CASSQVGRTVYGYTF.

The chain is built from TRBV5-1 and TRBJ1-1; TRBD1 might be the D (6 bases). This CDR3 region has 16 residues. V lost 2 bases to trimming and J lost 2 bases, with 16 bases between them. Germline values: CDR1 SGHRS, CDR2 YFSETQ. The CDR3 DNA is TGCGCCAGCAGCTTTGCAGTAGGGGGGGCCAACACTGAAGCTTTCTTT. Protein product: CASSFAVGGANTEAFF.

The chain employs TRBV9 and TRBJ1-4, with D possibly TRBD1 on 6 matching bases. Germline V gene lookup returns CDR1 SGDLS and CDR2 YYNGEE. The CDR3 consists of 13 residues. Trimming shortened V by 4 bases and J by 4 bases, and 8 bases separated the two germline ends. The CDR3 DNA sequence: TGTGCCAGCAGCCTACAGGGTAATGAAAAACTGTTTTTT. Amino acids: CASSLQGNEKLFF.

The rearrangement joins TRBV25-1 to TRBJ1-2; the D is unclear. Trimming took 1 base from V and 4 from J, leaving 7 bases between them. Germline CDR1 MGHDK, CDR2 SYGVNS. The CDR3 consists of 13 residues. In DNA form, the CDR3 reads TGTGCCAGCAGTGAATGGGCTCTCTATGGCTACACCTTC. Its protein product is CASSEWALYGYTF.

The chain links TRBV11-3 to TRBJ2-2; D remains unclear. Looked up from germline, CDR1 is SGHNT and CDR2 is YENEEA. Trimming left V 1 base short and J 4 bases short, with 7 bases between. This CDR3 has 14 amino acids. CDR3: CASSLGSSTGELFF. CDR3 in DNA: TGTGCCAGCAGCTTAGGTTCTAGCACCGGGGAGCTGTTTTTT.

The genes are TRBV7-3 and TRBJ2-2, with 7 positions matching TRBD2. The V gene's germline CDR1 is SGHTA and CDR2 FQGTGA. The CDR3 runs to 16 residues. Trimming removed 5 bases from V and 6 bases from J; junction bases left unmatched: 12. The CDR3 spells CASSPDGLVPPGELFF. CDR3 coding DNA: TGTGCCAGCAGCCCAGACGGACTAGTACCCCCCGGGGAGCTGTTTTTT.